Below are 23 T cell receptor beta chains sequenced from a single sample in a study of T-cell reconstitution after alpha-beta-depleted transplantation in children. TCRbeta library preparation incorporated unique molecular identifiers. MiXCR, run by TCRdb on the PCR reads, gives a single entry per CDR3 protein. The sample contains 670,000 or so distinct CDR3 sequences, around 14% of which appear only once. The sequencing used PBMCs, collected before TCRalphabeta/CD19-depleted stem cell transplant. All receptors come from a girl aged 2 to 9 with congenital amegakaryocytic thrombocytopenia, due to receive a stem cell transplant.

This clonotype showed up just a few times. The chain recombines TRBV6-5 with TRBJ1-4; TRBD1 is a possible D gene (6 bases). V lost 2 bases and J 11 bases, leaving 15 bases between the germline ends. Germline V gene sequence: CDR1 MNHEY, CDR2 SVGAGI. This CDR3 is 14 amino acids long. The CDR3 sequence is CASSYTTQGLKLFF. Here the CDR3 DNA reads TGTGCCAGCAGTTACACCACCCAGGGGTTGAAACTGTTTTTT.

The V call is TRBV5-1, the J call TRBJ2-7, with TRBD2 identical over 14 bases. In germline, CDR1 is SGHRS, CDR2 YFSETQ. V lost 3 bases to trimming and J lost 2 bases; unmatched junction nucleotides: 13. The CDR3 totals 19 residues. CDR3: CASSWLTSGRVVGTYEQYF. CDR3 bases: TGCGCCAGCAGCTGGCTGACTAGCGGGAGGGTAGTGGGGACCTACGAGCAGTACTTC.

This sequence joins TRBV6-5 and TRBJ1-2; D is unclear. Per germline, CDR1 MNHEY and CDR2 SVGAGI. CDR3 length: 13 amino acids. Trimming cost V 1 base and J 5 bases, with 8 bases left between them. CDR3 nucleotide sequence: TGTGCCAGCAGTTACTTAAACCGGTATGGCTACACCTTC. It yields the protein CASSYLNRYGYTF.

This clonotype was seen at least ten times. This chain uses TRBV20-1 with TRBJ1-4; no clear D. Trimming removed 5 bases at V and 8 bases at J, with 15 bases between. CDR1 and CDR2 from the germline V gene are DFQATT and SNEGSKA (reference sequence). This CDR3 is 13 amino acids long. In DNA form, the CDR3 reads TGCAGTGCTCGACGGACTGAGGACGAAAAACTGTTTTTT. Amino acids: CSARRTEDEKLFF.

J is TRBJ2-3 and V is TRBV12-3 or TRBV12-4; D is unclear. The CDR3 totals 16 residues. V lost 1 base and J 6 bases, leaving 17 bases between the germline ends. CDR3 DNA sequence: TGTGCCAGCAGTTTAGTCTCCGCGTCCGTTTACGATACGCAGTATTTT. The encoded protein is CASSLVSASVYDTQYF.

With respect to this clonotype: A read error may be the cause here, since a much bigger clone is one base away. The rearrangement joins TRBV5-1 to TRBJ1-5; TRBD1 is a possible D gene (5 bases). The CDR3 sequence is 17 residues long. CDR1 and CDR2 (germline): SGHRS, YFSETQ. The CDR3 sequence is CASSPLGLTDSNQPQPF. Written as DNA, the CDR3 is TGCGCCAGCAGCCCTCTGGGGCTAACCGATAGCAATCAGCCCCAGCCTTTT.

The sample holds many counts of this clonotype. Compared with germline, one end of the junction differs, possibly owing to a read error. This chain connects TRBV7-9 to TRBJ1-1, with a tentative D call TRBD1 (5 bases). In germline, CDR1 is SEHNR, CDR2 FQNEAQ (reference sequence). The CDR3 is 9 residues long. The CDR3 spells CATRAELFF. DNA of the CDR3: TGTGCCACCAGGGCAGAACTCTTTTTT.

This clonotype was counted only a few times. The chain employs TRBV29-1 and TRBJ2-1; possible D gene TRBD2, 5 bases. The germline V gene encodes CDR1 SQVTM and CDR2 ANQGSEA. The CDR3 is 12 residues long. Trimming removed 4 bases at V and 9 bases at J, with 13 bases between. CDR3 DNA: TGCAGCGTTGTTTTAGGGAGTGGTGAGCAGTTCTTC. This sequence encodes CSVVLGSGEQFF.

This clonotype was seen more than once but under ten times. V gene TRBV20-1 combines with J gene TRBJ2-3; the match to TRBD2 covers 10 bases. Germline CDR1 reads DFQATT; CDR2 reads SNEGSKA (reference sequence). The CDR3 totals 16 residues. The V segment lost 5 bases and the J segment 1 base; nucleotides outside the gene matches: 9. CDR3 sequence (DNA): TGCAGTGCTCTCGCAGCGGGAGGGCCAGGCACAGATACGCAGTATTTT. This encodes CSALAAGGPGTDTQYF.

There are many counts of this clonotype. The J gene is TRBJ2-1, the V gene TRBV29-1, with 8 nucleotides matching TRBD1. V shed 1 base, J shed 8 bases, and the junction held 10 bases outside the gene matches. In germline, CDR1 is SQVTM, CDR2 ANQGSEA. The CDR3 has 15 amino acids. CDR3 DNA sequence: TGCAGCGTTGAAGCTAGGGACAGGCGGATCGATGAGCAGTTCTTC. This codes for CSVEARDRRIDEQFF.

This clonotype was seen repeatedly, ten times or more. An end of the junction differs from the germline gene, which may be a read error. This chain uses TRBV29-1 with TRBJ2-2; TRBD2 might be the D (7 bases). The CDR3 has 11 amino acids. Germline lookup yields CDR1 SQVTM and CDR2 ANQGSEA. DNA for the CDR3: TGCAGCGTTTCTGAGGGGGGGGGGCTGTTTTTT. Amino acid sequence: CSVSEGGGLFF.

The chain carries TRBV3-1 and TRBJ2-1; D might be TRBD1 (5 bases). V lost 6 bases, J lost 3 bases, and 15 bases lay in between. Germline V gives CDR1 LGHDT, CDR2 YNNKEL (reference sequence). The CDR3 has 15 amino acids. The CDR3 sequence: CASSWGDLIYNEQFF. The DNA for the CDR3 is TGTGCCAGCAGTTGGGGCGACTTAATCTACAATGAGCAGTTCTTC.

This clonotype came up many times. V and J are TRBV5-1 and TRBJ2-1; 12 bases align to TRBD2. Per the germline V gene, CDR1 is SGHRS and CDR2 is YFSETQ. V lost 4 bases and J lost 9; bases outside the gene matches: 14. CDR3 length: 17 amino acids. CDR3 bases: TGCGCCAGCAGCCTCCATCCAGGGCTAGCGGGAGGGACTGAGCAGTTCTTC. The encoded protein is CASSLHPGLAGGTEQFF.

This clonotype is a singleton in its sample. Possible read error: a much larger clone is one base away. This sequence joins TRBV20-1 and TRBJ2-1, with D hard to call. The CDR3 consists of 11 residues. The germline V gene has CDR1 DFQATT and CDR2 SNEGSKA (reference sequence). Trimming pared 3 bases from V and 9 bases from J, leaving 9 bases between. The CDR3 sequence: CSASPICEQFF. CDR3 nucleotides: TGCAGTGCTAGTCCGATCTGTGAGCAGTTCTTC.

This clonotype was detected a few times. The CDR3 region has the DNA TGTGCCAGCAGTTCCAGCAGAGGGGAGAATAGCAATCAGCCCCAGCATTTT. Translated, it gives CASSSSRGENSNQPQHF. This chain connects TRBV6-5 to TRBJ1-5; perhaps TRBD1 as D (5 bases). The V end lost 4 bases, the J end lost 0 bases, and 16 bases lay between the germline ends. The CDR3 runs 17 residues. In germline, CDR1 is MNHEY, CDR2 SVGAGI.

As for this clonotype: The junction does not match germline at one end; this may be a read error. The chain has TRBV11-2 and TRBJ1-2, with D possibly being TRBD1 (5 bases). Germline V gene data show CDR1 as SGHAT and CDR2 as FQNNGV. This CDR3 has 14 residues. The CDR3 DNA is TGTGCCAGCAGCCCCGCTACAATAGGGGAACAGAGCAACTTC. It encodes CASSPATIGEQSNF. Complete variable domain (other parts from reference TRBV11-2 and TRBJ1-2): EAGVAQSPRYKIIEKRQSVAFWCNPISGHATLYWYQQILGQGPKLLIQFQNNGVVDDSQLPKDRFSAERLKGVDSTLKIQPAKLEDSAVYLCASSPATIGEQSNFGSGTRLTVV.

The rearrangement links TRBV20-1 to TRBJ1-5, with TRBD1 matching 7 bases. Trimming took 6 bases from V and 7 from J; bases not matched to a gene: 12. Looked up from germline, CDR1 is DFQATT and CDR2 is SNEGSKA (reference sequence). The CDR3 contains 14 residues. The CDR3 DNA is TGCAGTGCGAATCCAGGGGGGGAGTACCAGCCCCAGCATTTT. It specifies CSANPGGEYQPQHF.

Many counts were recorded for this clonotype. The CDR3 loop reads CASSLATTSYNEQFF. The CDR3 DNA sequence: TGCGCCAGCAGCTTGGCGACTACGTCCTACAATGAGCAGTTCTTC. The chain couples TRBV5-1 to TRBJ2-1; D is possibly TRBD2 (5 bases). CDR1 and CDR2 (germline): SGHRS, YFSETQ. The CDR3 has 15 residues. The ends were cut back, 0 bases at V and 1 base at J, with 8 bases in the middle.

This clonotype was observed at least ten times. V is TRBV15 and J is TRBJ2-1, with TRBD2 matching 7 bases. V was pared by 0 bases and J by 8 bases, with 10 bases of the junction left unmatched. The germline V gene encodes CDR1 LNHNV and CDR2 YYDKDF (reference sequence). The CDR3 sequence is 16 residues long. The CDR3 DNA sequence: TGTGCCACCAGCAGAGATTGGGCGGGAGTCGCAGATGAGCAGTTCTTC. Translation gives CATSRDWAGVADEQFF.

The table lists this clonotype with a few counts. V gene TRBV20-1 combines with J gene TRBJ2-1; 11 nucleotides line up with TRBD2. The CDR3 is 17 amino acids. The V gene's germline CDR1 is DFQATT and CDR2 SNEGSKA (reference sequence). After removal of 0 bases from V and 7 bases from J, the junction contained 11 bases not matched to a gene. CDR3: CSARDPLAGGIMNEQFF. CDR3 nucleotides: TGCAGTGCTAGAGATCCGCTAGCGGGAGGAATCATGAATGAGCAGTTCTTC.

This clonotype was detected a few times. Here the CDR3 reads CASSQNPLTSLAGRDNEQFF. The CDR3 nucleotides are TGTGCCAGCAGCCAGAACCCCCTAACATCACTAGCGGGAAGGGACAATGAGCAGTTCTTC. This rearrangement joins TRBV3-1 to TRBJ2-1; TRBD2 matches 10 bases. Germline assignment: CDR1 LGHDT and CDR2 YNNKEL (reference sequence). The V gene end was trimmed by 3 bases and the J gene end by 5 bases; junction bases not matched to a gene: 19. The CDR3 is 20 amino acids.

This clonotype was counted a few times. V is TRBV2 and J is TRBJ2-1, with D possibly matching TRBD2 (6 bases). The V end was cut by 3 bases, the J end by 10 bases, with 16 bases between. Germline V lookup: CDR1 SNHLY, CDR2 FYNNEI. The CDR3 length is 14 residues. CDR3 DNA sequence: TGTGCCAGCAGTGATCTACTAGGTGGGGGGGAGCAGTTCTTC. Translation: CASSDLLGGGEQFF.

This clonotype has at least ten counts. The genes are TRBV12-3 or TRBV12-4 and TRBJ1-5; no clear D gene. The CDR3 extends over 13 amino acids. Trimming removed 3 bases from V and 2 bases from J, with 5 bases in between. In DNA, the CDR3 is TGTGCCAGCAGTTTTAACGGCAATCAGCCCCAGCATTTT. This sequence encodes CASSFNGNQPQHF.